The 13 T cell receptor beta chains reported below all come from one sample, sequenced in a study of blood T cell repertoires in COVID-19. The table came from immunoSEQ multiplex PCR; TCRdb's copy has only in-frame clones and leaves some out. The table includes 130,000 to 150,000 clones, 65% to 80% detected once. The sequenced sample was peripheral blood. These receptors were taken from a man of 80 years or more with acute or convalescent COVID-19.

The chain uses TRBV5-1 and TRBJ2-4, with TRBD2 as a possible D gene (6 bases). Germline CDR1 reads SGHRS; CDR2 reads YFSETQ. V lost 4 bases, J lost 8 bases, and 22 bases lay in between. CDR3 length: 16 residues. The DNA for the CDR3 is TGCGCCAGCAGCCCCGGGACTGCGGTGTTTGGAGACATTCAGTACTTC. Translating gives CASSPGTAVFGDIQYF.

This chain joins TRBV10-3 and TRBJ2-7; D possibly corresponds to TRBD2 (8 bases). CDR3 length: 17 amino acids. Looked up from germline, CDR1 is ENHRY and CDR2 is SYGVKD. Trimming pared 4 bases from V and 2 bases from J, leaving 21 bases between. CDR3 DNA: TGTGCCATCAGTGCCTCGGGAGGGGGCGCGAGGACCTACGAGCAGTACTTC. Its protein is CAISASGGGARTYEQYF.

This rearrangement joins TRBV2 to TRBJ2-2; perhaps TRBD1 as D (6 bases). Trimming removed 8 bases at V and 1 base at J, with 11 bases between. Germline CDR1 reads SNHLY; CDR2 reads FYNNEI. This CDR3 contains 14 residues. The DNA for the CDR3 is TGTGCCAGCGATAAGGACAGGAACACCGGGGAGCTGTTTTTT. This translates into CASDKDRNTGELFF.

This chain joins TRBV6-5 and TRBJ1-1; 7 positions match TRBD1. After removal of 6 bases from V and 1 base from J, the junction contained 5 bases not matched to a gene. Germline assignment: CDR1 MNHEY and CDR2 SVGAGI. The length of the CDR3 is 14 residues. CDR3 sequence reads: CASSSGGPNTEAFF. DNA for the CDR3: TGTGCCAGCAGCTCAGGGGGTCCGAACACTGAAGCTTTCTTT.

V gene TRBV3-1 (or the pseudogene TRBV3-2) combines with J gene TRBJ1-6, with D perhaps matching TRBD1 (6 bases). CDR3 length: 16 amino acids. Trimming removed 2 bases from V and 10 bases from J, with 18 bases in between. CDR1 LGHDT and CDR2 YNNKEL come from the germline V gene (reference sequence). In nucleotides, the CDR3 is TGTGCCAGCAGCCAATTGGGGGCAGGGAAGGGGTCACCCCTCCACTTT. Amino acid sequence: CASSQLGAGKGSPLHF.

The genes are TRBV10-3 and TRBJ1-3; D call uncertain. Germline V gene sequence: CDR1 ENHRY, CDR2 SYGVKD. Between the trimmed V and J ends, which lost 4 bases and 0 bases, there was a span of 10 bases. The CDR3 is made up of 15 amino acids. The CDR3 nucleotides read TGTGCCATCAGTGGACCGGGGAGCTCTGGAAACACCATATATTTT. Translating gives CAISGPGSSGNTIYF.

The gene calls are TRBV7-2 and TRBJ2-1; weak D call: TRBD1 (6 bases). The V and J ends lost 7 bases and 4 bases respectively, with 14 bases between them. Per germline, CDR1 SGHTA and CDR2 FQGNSA. This CDR3 has 14 residues. The CDR3 DNA reads as TGTGCCAGCACCCTAAGGGGGATATACAATGAGCAGTTCTTC. This sequence encodes CASTLRGIYNEQFF. The full variable domain, its missing parts supplied by reference TRBV7-2 and TRBJ2-1, is GAGVSQSPSNKVTEKGKDVELRCDPISGHTALYWYRQSLGQGLEFLIYFQGNSAPDKSGLPSDRFSAERTGGSVSTLTIQRTQQEDSAVYLCASTLRGIYNEQFFGPGTRLTVL.

The chain couples TRBV30 to TRBJ1-4; 11 bases match TRBD1. The CDR3 has 16 amino acids. The germline V gene encodes CDR1 GTSNPN and CDR2 SVGIG (reference sequence). With V trimmed by 3 bases and J by 8 bases, 11 bases remained unmatched. The CDR3 reads CAWRAGTGGPGEKLFF. CDR3 coding DNA: TGTGCCTGGAGGGCCGGGACAGGGGGTCCGGGCGAAAAACTGTTTTTT. The whole variable domain, remainder taken from reference TRBV30 and TRBJ1-4, is SQTIHQWPATLVQPVGSPLSLECTVEGTSNPNLYWYRQAAGRGLQLLFYSVGIGQISSEVPQNLSASRPQDRQFILSSKKLLLSDSGFYLCAWRAGTGGPGEKLFFGSGTQLSVL.

The chain carries TRBV28 and TRBJ1-6; D uncertain. The V and J ends lost 3 bases and 12 bases respectively, with 15 bases between them. CDR1 is MDHEN and CDR2 is SYDVKM in the germline V gene. This CDR3 region has 14 residues. CDR3 sequence: CASSLPASGRPLHF. CDR3 in DNA: TGTGCCAGCAGTTTGCCGGCCAGCGGACGACCCCTCCACTTT.

The gene calls are TRBV30 and TRBJ1-1; no clear D gene. Germline V gives CDR1 GTSNPN, CDR2 SVGIG (reference sequence). The length of the CDR3 is 11 residues. The germline V and J ends were trimmed by 0 bases and 7 bases, with 6 bases remaining between them. The CDR3 DNA follows: TGTGCCTGGAGTGTAAGGAGTGAAGCTTTCTTT. As protein: CAWSVRSEAFF.

V and J are TRBV10-3 and TRBJ2-6, with TRBD2 matching 7 bases. This CDR3 comprises 17 residues. Germline assignment: CDR1 ENHRY and CDR2 SYGVKD. V dropped 7 bases and J dropped 0; count of bases not matched to a gene: 9. The DNA of the CDR3 is TGTGCCATCACCGGGGGGACGCCAGACTCTGGGGCCAACGTCCTGACTTTC. Translating gives CAITGGTPDSGANVLTF.

In this sample, this clone turned up a few times. The CDR3 DNA reads as TGCGCCAGCAGCTTGCTAAGGCAGGGTAATTCACCCCTCCACTTT. Residues: CASSLLRQGNSPLHF. The chain has TRBV5-1 and TRBJ1-6, with a tentative D call TRBD1 (5 bases). The CDR3 has 15 amino acids. The germline V gene encodes CDR1 SGHRS and CDR2 YFSETQ. The V end was cut by 1 base, the J end by 6 bases, with 11 bases between.

This chain joins TRBV7-8 and TRBJ1-5; TRBD1 matches at 8 bases. V lost 5 bases to trimming and J lost 4 bases; unmatched junction nucleotides: 7. This CDR3 has 15 residues. Germline CDR1 and CDR2: SGHVS and FQNEAQ. CDR3 DNA sequence: TGTGCCAGCAGCGTGGACAGGGATCGGAATCAGCCCCAGCATTTT. Translation: CASSVDRDRNQPQHF.